These T cell receptor beta chains were read from a single sample in a study of a mutant IDH1 vaccine in newly diagnosed glioma. Profiling relied on immunoSEQ multiplex PCR, and the TCRdb table lists in-frame clones only, not all of them. Of fewer than 85,000 clones in the sample, 65% to 90% were seen once. The input for sequencing was PBMCs, taken from a glioma patient treated with radiotherapy, temozolomide or both. These receptors were obtained from a young man with glioma. Each CDR3 is given with its conserved first and last residue.

V | CDR3
TRBV27 | CASSLSKNTGELFF
TRBV7-8 | CASSPGTGVNYGYTF
TRBV5-1 | CASRSGSNQPQHF
TRBV30 | CAWKGILAETGELFF
TRBV7-9 | CASSLLSGGSYNEQFF
TRBV11-2 | CASSYTGGGETQYF
TRBV9 | CASSARDRGRTEAFF
TRBV30 | CAWMADSYTGELFF
TRBV4-1 | CASSQGRTRDTGNTIYF
TRBV18 | CASSPGTGLDTEAFF
TRBV5-5 | CASSLIQENYGYTF
TRBV5-6 | CASSWGLAGTGELFF
TRBV19 | CASSIRELDTEAFF
TRBV18 | CASSPNEGRQPQHF
TRBV9 | CASSASSGGFYEQYF
TRBV28 | CASSSLRDRYYGYTF
TRBV29-1 | CSVVGQGVSTDTQYF
TRBV6-1 | CASSDLRGPVYEQYF
TRBV2 | CASSEYGLAGDTGELFF
TRBV18 | CASSPSTPGPSPGTYEQYF
TRBV14 | CASSRPTGYGYTF
TRBV7-9 | CASSLQNTEAFF
TRBV9 | CASSEPGQGMNSPLHF
TRBV7-8 | CASSRLGAGGGLPEGPQHF
TRBV2 | CASRRLAGAAETQYF
TRBV14 | CASSQRPGTGRYTF
TRBV9 | CASSATGTGRETQYF
TRBV28 | CASSTGQGSSHF
TRBV7-9 | CASSLTAIDTQYF
TRBV4-1 | CASSQEGTQRNIQYF
TRBV5-1 | CASSLVANIQETQYF
TRBV7-9 | CASSLDLAAGGNQPQHF